The rows below give T cell receptor beta chains drawn from one sample of a study of CD8+CD57+ T cells in acquired aplastic anemia. TCRdb passed the reads through MiXCR, listing each CDR3 protein once. This repertoire shows roughly 200,000 distinct CDR3 sequences, 55% to 65% found once; its top ten account for roughly 64%. Specimen: sorted CD4+, CD8+, or CD8+CD57+ T cells (not recorded which) from PBMCs. All receptors come from a human donor with aplastic anemia. Each CDR3 is given with its conserved first and last residue. Each record gives: V gene, J gene, D gene, clone size, CDR3 DNA, CDR3 protein. D genes are given only for firm matches. Clone size is not always given. Where it is, it says once, few, many or a class for expanded clones.

V: TRBV25-1
J: TRBJ1-2
D: .
size: .
DNA: TGTGCCAGCAGTGGGTCTCTGATCGGCGAAGGCTACACCTTC
CDR3: CASSGSLIGEGYTF

V: TRBV6-5
J: TRBJ1-6
D: .
size: many
DNA: TGTGCCAGCAGTTACTCAGGGATTCCGCCCCTCCACTTT
CDR3: CASSYSGIPPLHF

V: TRBV25-1
J: TRBJ2-3
D: TRBD2
size: .
DNA: TGTGCCAGCAGTTTGGCGGCTAGCGGGGGGGGCACAGATACGCAGTATTTT
CDR3: CASSLAASGGGTDTQYF

V: TRBV12-3/TRBV12-4
J: TRBJ1-1
D: .
size: .
DNA: TGTGCCAGCAGTTACGGCGAGGGAAACACTGAAGCTTTCTTT
CDR3: CASSYGEGNTEAFF

V: TRBV2
J: TRBJ1-5
D: TRBD1
size: many
DNA: TGTGCCAGCAGGGAACAGGGGCTTAGTTTCAATCAGCCCCAGCATTTT
CDR3: CASREQGLSFNQPQHF

V: TRBV7-2
J: TRBJ2-7
D: .
size: .
DNA: TGTGCCAGCAGCTTGGGCTTCGACAGGCTGAGACGCTACGAGCAGTACTTC
CDR3: CASSLGFDRLRRYEQYF

V: TRBV10-2
J: TRBJ1-2
D: .
size: .
DNA: TGCGCCAGCAAGTCCCCGGACAACGAGCCCTATGGCTACACCTTC
CDR3: CASKSPDNEPYGYTF

V: TRBV9
J: TRBJ2-1
D: TRBD2
size: .
DNA: TGTGCCAGCAGCGTAGGAGGGGCGGGGGGTCCCTACAATGAGCAGTTCTTC
CDR3: CASSVGGAGGPYNEQFF

V: TRBV24-1
J: TRBJ2-7
D: .
size: .
DNA: TGTGCCACCAGTGCTGCCTTGCTGGGCGAGCAGTACTTC
CDR3: CATSAALLGEQYF

V: TRBV20-1
J: TRBJ2-7
D: .
size: .
DNA: TGCAGTGCTAGTGGGGCAGGGGTTAGGACCTACGAGCAGTACTTC
CDR3: CSASGAGVRTYEQYF

V: TRBV7-2
J: TRBJ1-5
D: .
size: .
DNA: TGTGCTAGCAGCTTAGAATGGGGCCACGATCAGCCCCAGCATTTT
CDR3: CASSLEWGHDQPQHF

V: TRBV14
J: TRBJ2-1
D: TRBD1
size: many
DNA: TGTGCCAGCAGCCAATCCGGGACAGGGGGTATTAGCGGGAATGAGCAGTTCTTC
CDR3: CASSQSGTGGISGNEQFF

V: TRBV25-1
J: TRBJ1-6
D: .
size: few
DNA: TGTGCCAGCAGTGAGTCGGGGATCCATTCACCCCTCCACTTT
CDR3: CASSESGIHSPLHF

V: TRBV5-6
J: TRBJ2-7
D: TRBD1
size: .
DNA: TGTGCCAGCAGCTTGGGACCGACAGGGATTAGCTCCTACGAGCAGTACTTC
CDR3: CASSLGPTGISSYEQYF

V: TRBV10-3
J: TRBJ2-5
D: .
size: .
DNA: TGTGCCATCAGTGAAAGGGGGGCGGAGACCCAGTACTTC
CDR3: CAISERGAETQYF

V: TRBV24-1
J: TRBJ2-1
D: TRBD2
size: .
DNA: TGTGCCACCAGTGGGGGACTAGCGTATAGTGAGCAGTTCTTC
CDR3: CATSGGLAYSEQFF

V: TRBV2
J: TRBJ2-7
D: TRBD1
size: few
DNA: TGTGCCAGCAGTTCCCCCGGGACAGGGACCTACGAGCAGTACTTC
CDR3: CASSSPGTGTYEQYF

V: TRBV2
J: TRBJ2-2
D: .
size: .
DNA: TGTGCCAGCATTAGGCTCAGCCCGACCACCGGGGAGCTGTTTTTT
CDR3: CASIRLSPTTGELFF

V: TRBV2
J: TRBJ2-7
D: TRBD2
size: .
DNA: TGTGCCGGCGACGGGGGGACTAGAGGCGAGCAGTACTTC
CDR3: CAGDGGTRGEQYF

V: TRBV5-1
J: TRBJ2-5
D: TRBD2
size: .
DNA: TGCGCCAGCAGCTATAGCGGGGGTGAGACCCAGTACTTC
CDR3: CASSYSGGETQYF

V: TRBV15
J: TRBJ1-4
D: .
size: .
DNA: TGTGCCATCAGCAGGCATCAGGGTGGCCCAGAAGAAAAACTGTTTTTT
CDR3: CAISRHQGGPEEKLFF

V: TRBV19
J: TRBJ2-7
D: TRBD1
size: once
DNA: TGTGCCAGTAGTATGCCCCCGGACAGGGGCACCTACGAGCAGTACTTC
CDR3: CASSMPPDRGTYEQYF

V: TRBV7-9
J: TRBJ1-2
D: .
size: few
DNA: TGTGCCAGCAGTCCAGGGGTCCCCTATGGCTACACCTTC
CDR3: CASSPGVPYGYTF

V: TRBV7-8
J: TRBJ2-3
D: TRBD2
size: .
DNA: TGTGCCAGCAGCTGGAGAGCTTCACTAGCGGGGGGTACCACAGATACGCAGTATTTT
CDR3: CASSWRASLAGGTTDTQYF

V: TRBV24-1
J: TRBJ2-2
D: .
size: .
DNA: TGTGCCACCAGTGACAGGGGGGACACCGGGGAGCTGTTTTTT
CDR3: CATSDRGDTGELFF

V: TRBV9
J: TRBJ1-6
D: .
size: once
DNA: TGTGCCAGCAGCGTGGCAGGGCTCCCATCACCCCTCCACTTT
CDR3: CASSVAGLPSPLHF

V: TRBV15
J: TRBJ1-1
D: .
size: .
DNA: TGTGCCACCAGCAGAGATTTGGGAGGGTATACTGAAGCTTTCTTT
CDR3: CATSRDLGGYTEAFF

V: TRBV10-1
J: TRBJ1-5
D: TRBD1
size: .
DNA: TGCGCCAGCAGTGGACGACAGGGGCCGTGTCAGCCCCAGCATTTT
CDR3: CASSGRQGPCQPQHF

V: TRBV20-1
J: TRBJ1-1
D: TRBD1
size: few
DNA: TGCAGTGCCAGGGGGCTGGGACGGGACACTGAAGCTTTCTTT
CDR3: CSARGLGRDTEAFF

V: TRBV15
J: TRBJ2-3
D: .
size: .
DNA: TGTGCCACCAGCAGAGAAGAAGTGAGCACAGATACGCAGTATTTT
CDR3: CATSREEVSTDTQYF

V: TRBV19
J: TRBJ1-1
D: .
size: .
DNA: TGTGCCAGTAGTACCGGGACGGCATCTGGGGAAGCTTTCTTT
CDR3: CASSTGTASGEAFF

V: TRBV10-3
J: TRBJ2-7
D: .
size: once
DNA: TGTGCCATCCCGGGGGAAGGGTTGTCCGAGCAGTACTTC
CDR3: CAIPGEGLSEQYF

V: TRBV20-1
J: TRBJ1-2
D: TRBD1
size: .
DNA: TGCAGTGCATCGGACAGGGTCTCTGGCTACACCTTC
CDR3: CSASDRVSGYTF

V: TRBV19
J: TRBJ1-4
D: .
size: few
DNA: TGTGCCAGTAGGAGGGGACTGCACAGTAATGAAAAACTGTTTTTT
CDR3: CASRRGLHSNEKLFF

V: TRBV2
J: TRBJ1-3
D: .
size: .
DNA: TGTGCCAGCAGTGAGTTCAGGGGCTCTGGAAACACCATATATTTT
CDR3: CASSEFRGSGNTIYF